The clone carrying this TCR beta chain showed up just a few times. Using a J-beta primer mix together with a sample-barcoded 5' primer, a second PCR was run for roughly 6 to 12 cycles. A template-switch adaptor containing 12 random nucleotides labeled each cDNA molecule. TCRdb ran MiXCR on the 5' RACE reads and lists one entry per CDR3 protein. The table has about 630,000 distinct CDR3 sequences, under 25% seen once. These data originate in a study of blood T cells in healthy people across ages. Healthy Caucasians from Russia aged roughly 6 to 95 served as donors. Isolated per sample were at least 7 million PBMCs. Germline V gene data show CDR1 as SNHLY and CDR2 as FYNNEI. V was cut by 5 bases and J by 3 bases, with 17 bases left in between. The CDR3 spans 15 residues.

The sample comprised blood. This chain uses TRBV2 with TRBJ2-7, with a tentative D call TRBD2 (7 bases). The source of this sequence is a man aged 70 or older in good health. The CDR3 DNA follows: TGTGCCAGCAGTTCCGATGCGGGGGCCGACTACGAGCAGTACTTC. This codes for CASSSDAGADYEQYF.